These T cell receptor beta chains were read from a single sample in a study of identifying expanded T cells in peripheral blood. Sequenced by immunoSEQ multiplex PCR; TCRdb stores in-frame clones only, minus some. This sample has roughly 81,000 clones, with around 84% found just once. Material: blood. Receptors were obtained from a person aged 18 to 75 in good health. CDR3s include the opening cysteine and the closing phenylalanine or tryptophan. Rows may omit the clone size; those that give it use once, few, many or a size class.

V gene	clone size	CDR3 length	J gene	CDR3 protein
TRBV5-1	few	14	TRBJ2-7	CASSSGVMRDEQYF
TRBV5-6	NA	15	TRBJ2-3	CASQTGTASTDTQYF
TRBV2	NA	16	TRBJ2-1	CASSEGSGRGDNEQFF
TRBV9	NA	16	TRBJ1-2	CASSVGGTASYYGYTF
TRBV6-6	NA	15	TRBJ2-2	CASSYSHAETGELFF
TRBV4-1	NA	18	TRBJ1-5	CASSQDGAQVTGFQPQHF
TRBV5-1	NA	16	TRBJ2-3	CASSLGGRASTDTQYF
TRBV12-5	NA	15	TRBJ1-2	CASGLGDSESSGYTF
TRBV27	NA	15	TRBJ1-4	CASTPSVRNNEKLFF
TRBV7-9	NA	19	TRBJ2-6	CASSFTWDRPKSRANVLTF
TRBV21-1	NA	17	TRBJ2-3	CASSKVVIAGATDTQYF
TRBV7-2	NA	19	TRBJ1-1	CASSFTLSNRRRGNTEAFF
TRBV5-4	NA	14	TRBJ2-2	CASSRTQGTGELFF
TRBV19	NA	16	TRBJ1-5	CASSMSGALSNQPQHF
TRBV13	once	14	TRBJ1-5	CASSLQGNDQPQHF
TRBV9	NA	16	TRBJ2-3	CASSSNIGGEMDTQYF
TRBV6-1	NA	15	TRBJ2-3	CASSELGQNTDTQYF